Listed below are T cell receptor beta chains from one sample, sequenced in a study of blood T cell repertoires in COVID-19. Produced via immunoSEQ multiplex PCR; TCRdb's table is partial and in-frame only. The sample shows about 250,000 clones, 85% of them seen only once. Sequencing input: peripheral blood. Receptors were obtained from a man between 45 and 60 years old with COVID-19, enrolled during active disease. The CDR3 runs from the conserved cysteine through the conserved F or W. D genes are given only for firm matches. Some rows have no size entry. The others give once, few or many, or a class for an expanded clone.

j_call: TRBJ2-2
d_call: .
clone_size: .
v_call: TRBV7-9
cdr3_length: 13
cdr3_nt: TGTGCCAGCAGCTCACATGACACCGGGGAGCTGTTTTTT
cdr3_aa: CASSSHDTGELFF

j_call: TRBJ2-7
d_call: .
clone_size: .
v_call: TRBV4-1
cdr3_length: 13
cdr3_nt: TGCGCCAGCAGCCCCCAAGTCAGCTACGAGCAGTACTTC
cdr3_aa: CASSPQVSYEQYF

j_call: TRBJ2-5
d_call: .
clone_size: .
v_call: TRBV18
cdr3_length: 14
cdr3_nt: TGTGCCAGCTCACCACCTAGCGGCTGGGAGACCCAGTACTTC
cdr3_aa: CASSPPSGWETQYF

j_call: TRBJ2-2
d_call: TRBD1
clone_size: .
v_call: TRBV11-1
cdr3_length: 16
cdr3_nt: TGTGCCAGCAGCCGACGCACGACAGGGCTCTCCTGGGAGCTGTTTTTT
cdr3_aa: CASSRRTTGLSWELFF

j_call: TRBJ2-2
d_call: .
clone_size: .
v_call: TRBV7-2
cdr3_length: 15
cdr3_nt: TGTGCCAGCAGCTTGGTCGGGAGAGGGTCCGGGGAGCTGTTTTTT
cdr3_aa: CASSLVGRGSGELFF

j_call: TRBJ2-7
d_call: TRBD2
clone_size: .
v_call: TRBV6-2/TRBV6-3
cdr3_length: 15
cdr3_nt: TGTGCCAGCAGTACAACTAGCGGGGCTTCCTACGAGCAGTACTTC
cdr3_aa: CASSTTSGASYEQYF

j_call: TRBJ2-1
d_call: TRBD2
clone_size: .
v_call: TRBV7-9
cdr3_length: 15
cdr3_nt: TGTGCCAGCAGCTTAGTTAGCGGGGGGGAGAATGAGCAGTTCTTC
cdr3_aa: CASSLVSGGENEQFF

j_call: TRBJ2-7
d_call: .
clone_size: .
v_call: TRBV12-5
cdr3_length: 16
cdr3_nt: TGTGCTAGTGGTTTCGACCGGACAGTCGCTTCCTACGAGCAGTACTTC
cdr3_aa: CASGFDRTVASYEQYF

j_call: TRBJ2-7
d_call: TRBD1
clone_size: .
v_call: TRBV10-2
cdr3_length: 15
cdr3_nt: TGCGCCAGCAGTGAGTCCAGGGGGATTCTCTACGAGCAGTACTTC
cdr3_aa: CASSESRGILYEQYF

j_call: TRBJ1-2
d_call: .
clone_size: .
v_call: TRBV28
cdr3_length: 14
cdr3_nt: TGTGCCAGCAGCACAGGGCGGGGGCGCTATGGCTACACCTTC
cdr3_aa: CASSTGRGRYGYTF

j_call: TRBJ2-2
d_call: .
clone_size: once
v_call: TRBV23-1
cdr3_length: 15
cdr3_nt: TGCGCCAGCAGTCAATCGTACAGTGGCCCCGGGGAGCTGTTTTTT
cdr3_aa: CASSQSYSGPGELFF

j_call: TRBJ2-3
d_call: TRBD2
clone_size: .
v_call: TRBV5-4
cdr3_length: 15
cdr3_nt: TGTGCCAGCAGCTTGGGACTAGCGGACACAGATACGCAGTATTTT
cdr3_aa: CASSLGLADTDTQYF

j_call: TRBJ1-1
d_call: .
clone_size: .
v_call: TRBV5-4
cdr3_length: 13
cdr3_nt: TGTGCCAGCAGCTTTACACAAAAGACTGAAGCTTTCTTT
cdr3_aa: CASSFTQKTEAFF

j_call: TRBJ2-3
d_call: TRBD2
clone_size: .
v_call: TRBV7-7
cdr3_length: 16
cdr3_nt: TGTGCTAGCAGCAACAGCGGGGGGCAATCCACAGATACGCAGTATTTT
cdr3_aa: CASSNSGGQSTDTQYF

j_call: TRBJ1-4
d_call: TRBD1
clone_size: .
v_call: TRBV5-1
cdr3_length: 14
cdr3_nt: TGCGCCAGCAGCCCCGGGACAGAGGGCCGGGAACTGTTTTTT
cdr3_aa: CASSPGTEGRELFF

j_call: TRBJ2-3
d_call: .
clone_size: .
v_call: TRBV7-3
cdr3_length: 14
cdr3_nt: TGTGCCAGCAGCTTAGCGGGCGGGGCAGATACGCAGTATTTT
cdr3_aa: CASSLAGGADTQYF

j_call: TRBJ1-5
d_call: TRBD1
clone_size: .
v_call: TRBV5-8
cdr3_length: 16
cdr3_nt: TGTGCCAGCAGCTTGTTCCTTGGACAGGGCGATCAGCCCCAGCATTTT
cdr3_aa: CASSLFLGQGDQPQHF

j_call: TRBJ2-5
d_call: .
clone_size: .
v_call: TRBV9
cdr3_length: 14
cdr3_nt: TGTGCCAGCAGCGGGCGGACTCCAAAAGAGACCCAGTACTTC
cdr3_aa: CASSGRTPKETQYF

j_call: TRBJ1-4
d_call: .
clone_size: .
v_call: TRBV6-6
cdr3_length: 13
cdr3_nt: TGTGCCAGCAGTTCGTCCCCGGATGAAAAACTGTTTTTT
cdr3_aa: CASSSSPDEKLFF

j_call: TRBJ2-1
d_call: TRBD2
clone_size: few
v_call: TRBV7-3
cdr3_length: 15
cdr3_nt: TGTGCCAGCAGCCTACTAGCGGGGCCCTACAATGAGCAGTTCTTC
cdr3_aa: CASSLLAGPYNEQFF

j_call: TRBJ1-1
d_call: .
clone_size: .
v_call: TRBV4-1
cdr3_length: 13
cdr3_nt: TGCGCCAGCAGCCAAGATTTGGCTGTTCAAGCTTTCTTT
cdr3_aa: CASSQDLAVQAFF

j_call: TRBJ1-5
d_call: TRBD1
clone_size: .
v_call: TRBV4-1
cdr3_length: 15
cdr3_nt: TGCGCCAGCAGCCAAGTCTGGACAGGGGGTCAGCCCCAGCATTTT
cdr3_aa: CASSQVWTGGQPQHF

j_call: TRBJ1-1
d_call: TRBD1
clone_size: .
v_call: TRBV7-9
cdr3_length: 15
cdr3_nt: TGTGCCAGCAGCCAACAGGGGGAGATTGCCACTGAAGCTTTCTTT
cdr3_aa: CASSQQGEIATEAFF

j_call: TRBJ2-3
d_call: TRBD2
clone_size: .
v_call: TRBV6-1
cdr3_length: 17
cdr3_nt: TGTGCCAGCAGTGAAGTAATAGCGGGGGGGCGTACAGATACGCAGTATTTT
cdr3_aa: CASSEVIAGGRTDTQYF

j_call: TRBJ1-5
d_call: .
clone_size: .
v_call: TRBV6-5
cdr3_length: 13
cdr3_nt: TGTGCCAGCAGGGTGGAGTCCTATCAGCCCCAGCATTTT
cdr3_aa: CASRVESYQPQHF

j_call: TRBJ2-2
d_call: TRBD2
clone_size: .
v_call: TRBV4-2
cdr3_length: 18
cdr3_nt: TGTGCCAGCAGCCAACGACTAGCGGGGGGGCCCGACACCGGGGAGCTGTTTTTT
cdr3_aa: CASSQRLAGGPDTGELFF

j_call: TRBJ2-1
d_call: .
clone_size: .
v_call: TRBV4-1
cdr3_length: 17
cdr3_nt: TGCGCCAGCAGCCAAGAAGGCACAGGGATGACCTACAATGAGCAGTTCTTC
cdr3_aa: CASSQEGTGMTYNEQFF

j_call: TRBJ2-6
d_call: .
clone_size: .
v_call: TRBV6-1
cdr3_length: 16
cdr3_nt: TGTGCCAGCAGTGATAATGCAGGGGGGAGGGCCAACGTCCTGACTTTC
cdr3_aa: CASSDNAGGRANVLTF

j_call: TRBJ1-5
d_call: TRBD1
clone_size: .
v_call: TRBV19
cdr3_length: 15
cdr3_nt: TGTGCCAGTAGTACCAGGACAGGGGGCGGACAGCCCCAGCATTTT
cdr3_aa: CASSTRTGGGQPQHF

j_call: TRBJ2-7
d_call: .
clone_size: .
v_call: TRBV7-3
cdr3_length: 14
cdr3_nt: TGTGCCAGCAGCCCGGAGGGCCTGGTCCACGAGCAGTACTTC
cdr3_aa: CASSPEGLVHEQYF

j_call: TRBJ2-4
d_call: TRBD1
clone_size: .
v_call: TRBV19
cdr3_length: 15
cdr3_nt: TGTGCCAGTAGTATCATTGGACAGGGGAAAAACATTCAGTACTTC
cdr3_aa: CASSIIGQGKNIQYF

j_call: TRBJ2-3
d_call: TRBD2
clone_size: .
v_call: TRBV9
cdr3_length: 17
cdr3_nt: TGTGCCAGTACCCGGGGTAGCGGGTACGGTACCACAGATACGCAGTATTTT
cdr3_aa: CASTRGSGYGTTDTQYF

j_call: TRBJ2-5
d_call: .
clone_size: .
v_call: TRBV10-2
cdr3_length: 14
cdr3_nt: TGCGCCAGCAGTGCCGGGGGGCTGGAAGAGACCCAGTACTTC
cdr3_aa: CASSAGGLEETQYF

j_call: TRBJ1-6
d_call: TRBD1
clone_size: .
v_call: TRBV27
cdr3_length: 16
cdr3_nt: TGTGCCAGCAGTTTCAATGGACAGGGCTTGCATTCACCCCTCCACTTT
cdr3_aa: CASSFNGQGLHSPLHF

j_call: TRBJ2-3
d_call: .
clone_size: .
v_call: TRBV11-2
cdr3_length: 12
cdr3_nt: TGTGCCAGCAGCCCAAGCACAGATACGCAGTATTTT
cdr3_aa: CASSPSTDTQYF

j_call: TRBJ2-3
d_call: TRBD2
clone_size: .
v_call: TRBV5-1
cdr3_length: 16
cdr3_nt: TGCGCCAGCAGCTTGGAGCTAGCGGCTAGCACAGATACGCAGTATTTT
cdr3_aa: CASSLELAASTDTQYF

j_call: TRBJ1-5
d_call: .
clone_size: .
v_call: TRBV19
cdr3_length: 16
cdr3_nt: TGTGCCAGTAGTATCTTAGGAGATTATAGCAATCAGCCCCAGCATTTT
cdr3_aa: CASSILGDYSNQPQHF

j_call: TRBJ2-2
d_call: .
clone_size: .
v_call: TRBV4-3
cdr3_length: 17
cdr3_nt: TGCGCCAGCAGCCAAGAGAGAGGTCGCGCGAACACCGGGGAGCTGTTTTTT
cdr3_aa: CASSQERGRANTGELFF

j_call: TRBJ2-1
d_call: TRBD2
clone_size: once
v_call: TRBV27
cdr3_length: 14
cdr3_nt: TGTGCCACCCTAGGCGGGGGGGTGTACAATGAGCAGTTCTTC
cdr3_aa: CATLGGGVYNEQFF

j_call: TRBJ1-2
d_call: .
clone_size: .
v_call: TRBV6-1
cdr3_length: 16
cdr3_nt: TGTGCCAGCAGTGAAGCAGCGGGCAGGATCCCTTCTGGCTACACCTTC
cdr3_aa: CASSEAAGRIPSGYTF

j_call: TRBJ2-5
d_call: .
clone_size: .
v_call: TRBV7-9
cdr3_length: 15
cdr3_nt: TGTGCCAGCAGCCCGTCCCAAGCAGGTGTAGAGACCCAGTACTTC
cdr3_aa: CASSPSQAGVETQYF

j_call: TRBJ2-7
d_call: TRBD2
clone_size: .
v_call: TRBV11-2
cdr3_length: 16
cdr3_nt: TGTGCCAGCAGCTTAGTTCTAGCGGGGGGAACCTACGAGCAGTACTTC
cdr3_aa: CASSLVLAGGTYEQYF

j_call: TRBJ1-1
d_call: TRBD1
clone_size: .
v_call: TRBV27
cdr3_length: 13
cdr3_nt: TGTGCCAGCAGTTTAGGCAGGGGGACTGAAGCTTTCTTT
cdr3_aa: CASSLGRGTEAFF

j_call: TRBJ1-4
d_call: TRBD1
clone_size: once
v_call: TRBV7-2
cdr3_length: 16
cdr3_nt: TGTGCCAGCAGCTTATTTAGCGGGACAGCTAATGAAAAACTGTTTTTT
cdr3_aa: CASSLFSGTANEKLFF

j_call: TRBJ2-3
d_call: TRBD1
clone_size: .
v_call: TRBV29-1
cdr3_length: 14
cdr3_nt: TGCAGCGTCGAGGGTGACAGGGGCACAGATACGCAGTATTTT
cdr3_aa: CSVEGDRGTDTQYF

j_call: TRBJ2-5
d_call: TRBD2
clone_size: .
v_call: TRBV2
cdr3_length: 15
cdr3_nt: TGTGCCAGCTCCACTAGCGGGAGAGTTCAAGAGACCCAGTACTTC
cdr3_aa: CASSTSGRVQETQYF

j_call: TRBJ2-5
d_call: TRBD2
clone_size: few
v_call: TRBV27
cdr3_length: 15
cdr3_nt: TGTGCCAGCAGTTTAGGGACTAGCGGGGTAGAGACCCAGTACTTC
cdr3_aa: CASSLGTSGVETQYF

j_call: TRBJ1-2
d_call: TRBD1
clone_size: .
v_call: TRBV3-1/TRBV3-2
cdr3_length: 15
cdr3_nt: TGTGCCAGCAGCCAAGTCCAGGGGGGAGGCTATGGCTACACCTTC
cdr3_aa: CASSQVQGGGYGYTF

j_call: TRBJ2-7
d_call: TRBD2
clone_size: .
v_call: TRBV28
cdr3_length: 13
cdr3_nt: TGTGCCAGCAGCCGCGGGGGACTTTACGAGCAGTACTTC
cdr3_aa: CASSRGGLYEQYF

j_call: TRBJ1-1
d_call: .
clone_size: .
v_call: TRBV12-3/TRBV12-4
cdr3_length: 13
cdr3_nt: TGTGCCAGCAGTTTGGCGAGGGGGACTGAAGCTTTCTTT
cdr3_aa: CASSLARGTEAFF

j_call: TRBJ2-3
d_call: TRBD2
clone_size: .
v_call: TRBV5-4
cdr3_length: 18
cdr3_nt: TGTGCCAGCAGCTTGATGGCTAGCGGGGGGGCCGGCACAGATACGCAGTATTTT
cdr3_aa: CASSLMASGGAGTDTQYF

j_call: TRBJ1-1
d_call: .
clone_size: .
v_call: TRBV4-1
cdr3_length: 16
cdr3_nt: TGCGCCAGCAGCCAACCCCCGGGACAAATGAACACTGAAGCTTTCTTT
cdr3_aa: CASSQPPGQMNTEAFF